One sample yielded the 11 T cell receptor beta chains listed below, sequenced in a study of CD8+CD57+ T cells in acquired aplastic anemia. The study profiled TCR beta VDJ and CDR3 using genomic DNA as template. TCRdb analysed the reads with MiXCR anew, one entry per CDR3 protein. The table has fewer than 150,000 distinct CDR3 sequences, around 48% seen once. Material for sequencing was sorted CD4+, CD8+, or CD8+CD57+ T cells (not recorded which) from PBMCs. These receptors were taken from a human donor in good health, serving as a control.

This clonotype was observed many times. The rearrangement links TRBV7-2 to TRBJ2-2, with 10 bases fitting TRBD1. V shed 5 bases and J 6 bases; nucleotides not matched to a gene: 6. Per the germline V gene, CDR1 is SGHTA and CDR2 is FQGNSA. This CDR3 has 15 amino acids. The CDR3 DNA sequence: TGTGCCAGCAGCCCACGACAGGGGGCGGCCGGGGAGCTGTTTTTT. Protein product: CASSPRQGAAGELFF. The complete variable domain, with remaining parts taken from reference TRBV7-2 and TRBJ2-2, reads GAGVSQSPSNKVTEKGKDVELRCDPISGHTALYWYRQSLGQGLEFLIYFQGNSAPDKSGLPSDRFSAERTGGSVSTLTIQRTQQEDSAVYLCASSPRQGAAGELFFGEGSRLTVL.

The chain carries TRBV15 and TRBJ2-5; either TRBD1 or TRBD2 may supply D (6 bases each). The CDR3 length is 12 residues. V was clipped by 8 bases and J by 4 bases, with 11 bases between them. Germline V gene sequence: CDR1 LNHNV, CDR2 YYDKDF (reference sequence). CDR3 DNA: TGTGCCACCGGAAAGGGGGGAGAGACCCAGTACTTC. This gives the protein CATGKGGETQYF.

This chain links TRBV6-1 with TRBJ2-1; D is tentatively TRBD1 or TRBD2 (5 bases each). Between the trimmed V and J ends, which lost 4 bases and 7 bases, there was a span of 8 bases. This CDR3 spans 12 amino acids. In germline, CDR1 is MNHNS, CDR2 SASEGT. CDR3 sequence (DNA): TGTGCCAGCAGTGGGGGGAAAAATGAGCAGTTCTTC. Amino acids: CASSGGKNEQFF.

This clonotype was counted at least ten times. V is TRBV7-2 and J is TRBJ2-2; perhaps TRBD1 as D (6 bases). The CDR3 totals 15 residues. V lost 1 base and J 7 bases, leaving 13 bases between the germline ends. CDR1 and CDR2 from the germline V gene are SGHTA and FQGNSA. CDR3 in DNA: TGTGCCAGCAGCTTAGTGGCCAGGGGAAGCGGGGAGCTGTTTTTT. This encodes CASSLVARGSGELFF.

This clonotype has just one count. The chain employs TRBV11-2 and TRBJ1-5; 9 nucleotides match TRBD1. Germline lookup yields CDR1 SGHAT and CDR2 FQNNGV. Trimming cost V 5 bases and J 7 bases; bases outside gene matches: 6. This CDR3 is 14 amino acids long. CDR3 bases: TGTGCCAGCAGCCCAGCGGGACAGGGACAGCCCCAGCATTTT. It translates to CASSPAGQGQPQHF.

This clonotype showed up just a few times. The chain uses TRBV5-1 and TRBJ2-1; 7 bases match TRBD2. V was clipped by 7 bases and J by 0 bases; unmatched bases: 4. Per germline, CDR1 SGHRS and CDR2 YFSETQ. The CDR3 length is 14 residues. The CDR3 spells CASLGGSSYNEQFF. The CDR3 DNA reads TGCGCCAGCCTCGGGGGGAGCTCCTACAATGAGCAGTTCTTC.

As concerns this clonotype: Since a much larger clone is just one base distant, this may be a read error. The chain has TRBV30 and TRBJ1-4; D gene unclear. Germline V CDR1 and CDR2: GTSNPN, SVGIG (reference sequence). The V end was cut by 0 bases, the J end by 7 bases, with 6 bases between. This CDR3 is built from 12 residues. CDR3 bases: TGTGCCTGGAGTGTAGTCCGTGAAAAACTGTTTTTT. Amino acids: CAWSVVREKLFF.

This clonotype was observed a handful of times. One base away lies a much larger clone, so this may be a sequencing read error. The CDR3: CASSLGYGGLGTQYF. The CDR3 nucleotides are TGTGCCAGCAGCTTAGGTTACGGCGGGTTAGGGACCCAGTACTTC. The genes are TRBV7-2 and TRBJ2-5; D might be TRBD2 (5 bases). CDR1 and CDR2 (germline): SGHTA, FQGNSA. The germline V and J ends were trimmed by 1 base and 7 bases, with 16 bases remaining between them. CDR3 length: 15 amino acids.

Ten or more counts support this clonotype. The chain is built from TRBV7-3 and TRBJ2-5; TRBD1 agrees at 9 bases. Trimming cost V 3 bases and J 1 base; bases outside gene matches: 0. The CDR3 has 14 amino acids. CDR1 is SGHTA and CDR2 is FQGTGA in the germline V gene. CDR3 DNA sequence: TGTGCCAGCAGCTTGACAGGGGGCCAAGAGACCCAGTACTTC. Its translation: CASSLTGGQETQYF.

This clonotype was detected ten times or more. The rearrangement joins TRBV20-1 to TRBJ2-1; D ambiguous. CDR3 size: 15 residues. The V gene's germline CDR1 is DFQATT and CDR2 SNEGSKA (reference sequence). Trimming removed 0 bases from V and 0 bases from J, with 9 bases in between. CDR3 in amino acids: CSARDLQSSYNEQFF. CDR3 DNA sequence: TGCAGTGCTAGAGATTTGCAGAGCTCCTACAATGAGCAGTTCTTC.

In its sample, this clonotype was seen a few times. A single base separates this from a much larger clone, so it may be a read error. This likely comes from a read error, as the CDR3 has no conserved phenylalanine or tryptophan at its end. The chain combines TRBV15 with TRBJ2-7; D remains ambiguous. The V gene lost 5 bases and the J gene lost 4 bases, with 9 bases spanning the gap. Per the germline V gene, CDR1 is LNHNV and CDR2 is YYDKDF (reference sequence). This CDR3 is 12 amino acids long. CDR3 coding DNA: TGTGCCACCAGCCTGGGTCTATACGAGCAGTACCTC. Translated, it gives CATSLGLYEQYL.